The entry below gives a single T cell receptor beta chain sequence along with its context. Original analysis: It was from reference gene primer amplification that nucleated cell counts were estimated. The data were produced by immunoSEQ multiplex PCR, yet TCRdb's version contains in-frame clones alone and is incomplete. V and J calls and clone size come straight from that table; D and trimming were deduced from the DNA. The sample holds some 83,000 clones; roughly 82% are singletons and the top ten take just over 20%. The V segment lost 4 bases and the J segment 1 base; nucleotides outside the gene matches: 11. The length of the CDR3 is 18 residues. Germline values: CDR1 MGHRA, CDR2 YSYEKL. The data stem from a study of blood T cell repertoires in COVID-19. About the research overall: Samples of COVID-19 (acute and convalescent) were obtained from the United States, Italy and Spain. Sources were T cells, B-cell-depleted T cells, or PBMCs; the material itself was cDNA or gDNA.

This clonotype originated in a human donor in a cohort sampled during active COVID-19. The sequenced material came from peripheral blood. The chain has TRBV4-1 and TRBJ2-2, with TRBD2 identical over 8 bases. The CDR3 is CASSRLVLTSENTGELFF. Written as DNA, the CDR3 is TGCGCCAGCAGCCGCCTCGTCCTGACTAGCGAGAACACCGGGGAGCTGTTTTTT.